The present TCR beta chain was sequenced within a study of T cell responses to AZD1222 COVID-19 vaccine. About the research overall: Pooled together were second doses at about 4 or about 12 weeks.

The CDR3 spans 15 residues. Germline V lookup: CDR1 SGHDT, CDR2 YYEEEE. Trimming removed 4 bases from V and 0 bases from J, with 13 bases in between. The study's findings and limits: The repertoires were collected only after the peak T cell response. Increased Spike-specific TCR breadth and depth were observed after two AZD1222 doses. Clonal diversity was possibly underestimated; the donors were predominantly white British and more often female.

Here immunoSEQ multiplex PCR was the method, and the copy in TCRdb shows in-frame clones only, minus some. Among 90,000 to 130,000 clones listed, 85% to 90% were seen once. Concerning this clone: Its antigen is still unknown.

This receptor was obtained from an adult in good health. The starting material was peripheral blood, obtained on day 0 of AZD1222 vaccination. This chain uses TRBV5-6 with TRBJ1-1; tentative D call: TRBD1 (5 bases). CDR3 loop: CASSRLRQLNTEAFF. The CDR3 bases are TGTGCCAGCAGCCGACTAAGACAGCTGAACACTGAAGCTTTCTTT. The complete variable domain, with remaining parts taken from reference TRBV5-6 and TRBJ1-1, reads DAGVTQSPTHLIKTRGQQVTLRCSPKSGHDTVSWYQQALGQGPQFIFQYYEEEERQRGNFPDRFSGHQFPNYSSELNVNALLLGDSALYLCASSRLRQLNTEAFFGQGTRLTVV.